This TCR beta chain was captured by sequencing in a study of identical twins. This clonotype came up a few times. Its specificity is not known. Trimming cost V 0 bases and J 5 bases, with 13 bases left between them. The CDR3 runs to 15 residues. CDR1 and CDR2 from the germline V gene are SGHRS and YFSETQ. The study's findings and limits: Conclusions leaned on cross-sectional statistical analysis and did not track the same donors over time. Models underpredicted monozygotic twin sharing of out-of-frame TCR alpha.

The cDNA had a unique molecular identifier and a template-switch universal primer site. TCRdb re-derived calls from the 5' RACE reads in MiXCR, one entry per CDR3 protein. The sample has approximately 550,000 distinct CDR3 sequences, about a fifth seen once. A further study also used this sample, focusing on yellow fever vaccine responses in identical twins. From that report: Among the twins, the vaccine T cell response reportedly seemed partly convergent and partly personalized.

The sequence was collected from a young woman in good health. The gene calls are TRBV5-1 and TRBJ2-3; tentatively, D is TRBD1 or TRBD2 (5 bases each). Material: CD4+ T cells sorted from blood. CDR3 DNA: TGCGCCAGCAGCTTGGCCGGGGCCTTTGGAGATACGCAGTATTTT. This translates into CASSLAGAFGDTQYF.